The rows below give T cell receptor beta chains drawn from one sample of a study of T cells in Graves' hyperthyroidism and ophthalmopathy. TCRdb re-analysed the multiplex PCR reads in MiXCR, keeping a single row per CDR3 protein. The sample carries roughly 110,000 distinct CDR3 sequences, more than 15% recorded once. Sequenced: blood. These receptors all stem from a woman between 50 and 59 years old with Graves' hyperthyroidism. Both conserved end residues are part of each CDR3.

V gene | CDR3 protein
TRBV4-1 | CASSHLSGQGSEKLFF
TRBV20-1 | CSARTGGLTETQYF
TRBV4-1 | CASSQKTGGNSPLHF
TRBV2 | CASSEQAGGQPQHF
TRBV29-1 | CSGSGEGEETQYF
TRBV2 | CASKLAGAAYNEQFF
TRBV20-1 | CSVGSGDYNEQFF
TRBV11-2 | CASSFRTGNAAETQYF
TRBV4-1 | CASSQPQGGRSRYGYTF
TRBV7-2 | CASSLFRGPFEQFF
TRBV20-1 | CSALGQGAGQPQHF
TRBV18 | CASSAKETQYF
TRBV12-5 | CASGPGTSGSGAGELFF
TRBV11-2 | CASSLDQGALGKAFF
TRBV10-3 | CAISSGVDLTGELFF
TRBV11-2 | CASSLVAGVNTEAFF
TRBV6-2/TRBV6-3 | CASSYSWLAATDTQYF
TRBV20-1 | CSASRLDSYNEQFF
TRBV7-2 | CASSLGRRGDTEAFF
TRBV6-1 | CASETGTQETQYF
TRBV19 | CASNEIRGTEAFF
TRBV3-1 | CASSQIPSSPSRTGPNYGYTF
TRBV5-1 | CASSLSGSAMNTEAFF
TRBV9 | CASSDGGYQETQYF
TRBV7-8 | CASSIPGTSGYNEQFF
TRBV18 | CASSPPTTPRGETQYF
TRBV5-1 | CASSLGFRVAQETQYF
TRBV5-1 | CASRGAGLSHEQFF
TRBV2 | CASSEPNQPQHF
TRBV27 | CASSWSASSYEQYF
TRBV18 | CASSPRADTEAFF
TRBV30 | CAWTAGPSTDTQYF
TRBV7-3 | CASSLGPSGANVLTF
TRBV10-2 | CASREGLSYEQYF
TRBV29-1 | CSVTRGGVYDTEAFF
TRBV9 | CASSPSGRVRPYNEQFF
TRBV3-1 | CASSQAQGTNTGELFF
TRBV28 | CASSYGIETQYF
TRBV5-4 | CASSLALGQNTGELFF
TRBV10-3 | CAIGATGQDGYTF
TRBV10-3 | CAISEQSNEKLFF
TRBV3-1 | CASSQRRPAQETQYF
TRBV5-5 | CASSPTGTGINTIYF
TRBV2 | CASSVYSTSTDTQYF
TRBV20-1 | CSAPGTGTSGESDTQYF
TRBV6-1 | CASSANTLQETQYF